This T cell receptor beta chain was recovered during a study of T cell responses to AZD1222 COVID-19 vaccine. Study outcomes and limitations: Reports indicate that nearly half of spike-specific TCRs are directed at unmutated variant regions. Vaccine-associated CD4 TCRs spanned spike, dominant at 160-218 and 743-854.

Points on this clone: The antigen is undetermined.

Researchers grouped second doses given at about 4 or about 12 weeks into one pool. The germline CDR1 and CDR2 sequences are MNHEY and SVGAGI. V lost 5 bases to trimming and J lost 4 bases, with 15 bases between them. The CDR3 length is 14 residues. TCRdb keeps only in-frame clones here, not all; method: immunoSEQ multiplex PCR. The data hold about 86,000 clones, with more than 70% observed a single time. The sequence derives from an adult who received the AZD1222 COVID-19 vaccine. The chain joins TRBV6-5 to TRBJ2-7, with TRBD2 as a possible D gene (5 bases). The specimen comprised peripheral blood, sampled 28 days after the second AZD1222 dose. CDR3 nucleotides: TGTGCCAGCAGTCCGGCAGCGGTGGGGTACGAGCAGTACTTC. Translated, it gives CASSPAAVGYEQYF.